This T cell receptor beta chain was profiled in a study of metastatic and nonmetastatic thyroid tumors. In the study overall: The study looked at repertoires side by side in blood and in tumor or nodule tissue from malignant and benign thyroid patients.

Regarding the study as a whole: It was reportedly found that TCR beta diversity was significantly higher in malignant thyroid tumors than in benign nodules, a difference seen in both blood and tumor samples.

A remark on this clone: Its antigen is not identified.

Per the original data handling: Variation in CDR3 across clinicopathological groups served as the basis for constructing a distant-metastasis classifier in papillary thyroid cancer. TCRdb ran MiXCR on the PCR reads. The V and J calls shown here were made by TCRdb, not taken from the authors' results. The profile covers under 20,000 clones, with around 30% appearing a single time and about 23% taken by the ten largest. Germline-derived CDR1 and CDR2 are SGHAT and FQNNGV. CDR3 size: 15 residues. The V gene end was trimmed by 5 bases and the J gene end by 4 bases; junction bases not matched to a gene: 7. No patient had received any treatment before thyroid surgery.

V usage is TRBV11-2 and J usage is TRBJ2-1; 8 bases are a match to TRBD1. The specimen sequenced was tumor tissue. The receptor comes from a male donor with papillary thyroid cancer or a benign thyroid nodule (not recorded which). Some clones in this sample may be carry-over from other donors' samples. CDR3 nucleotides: TGTGCCAGCAGCCCGAGACAGGGGAGTTACAATGAGCAGTTCTTC. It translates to CASSPRQGSYNEQFF.